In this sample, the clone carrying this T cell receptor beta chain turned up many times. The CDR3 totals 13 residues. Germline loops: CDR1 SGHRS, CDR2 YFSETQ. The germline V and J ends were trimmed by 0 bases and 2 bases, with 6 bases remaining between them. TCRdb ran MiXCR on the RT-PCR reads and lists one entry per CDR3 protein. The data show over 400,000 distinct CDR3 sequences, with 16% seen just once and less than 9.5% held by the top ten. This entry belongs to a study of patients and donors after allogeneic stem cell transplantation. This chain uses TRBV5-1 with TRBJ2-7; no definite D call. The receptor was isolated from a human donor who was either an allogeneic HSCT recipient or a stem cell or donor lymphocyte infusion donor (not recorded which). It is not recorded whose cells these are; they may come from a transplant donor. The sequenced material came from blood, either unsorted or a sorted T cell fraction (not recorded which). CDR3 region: CASSLDGTYEQYF. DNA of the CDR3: TGCGCCAGCAGCTTGGACGGAACCTACGAGCAGTACTTC.